The 20 T cell receptor beta chains below come from one sample, sequenced in a study of patients and donors after allogeneic stem cell transplantation. From the RT-PCR reads, TCRdb called clonotypes with MiXCR, one entry per CDR3 protein. The sample records about 210,000 distinct CDR3 sequences, 38% being singletons. Sequencing input: blood, either unsorted or a sorted T cell fraction (not recorded which). The origin of the receptors is a human donor who was either an allogeneic HSCT recipient or a stem cell or donor lymphocyte infusion donor (not recorded which). It is not recorded whose cells these are; they may come from a transplant donor.

This clonotype was observed a handful of times. The chain is built from TRBV6-1 and TRBJ1-6; D is ambiguous. Germline CDR1 is MNHNS and CDR2 is SASEGT. V shed 6 bases and J shed 8 bases, with 14 bases lying between them. The CDR3 totals 14 residues. This CDR3 is CASSAQLSYSPLHF. The CDR3 bases are TGTGCCAGCAGCGCACAGTTATCGTATTCACCCCTCCACTTT.

The rearrangement uses TRBV7-8 and TRBJ1-4, with D tentatively TRBD1 (5 bases). Per the germline V gene, CDR1 is SGHVS and CDR2 is FQNEAQ. The CDR3 spans 16 residues. Between the trimmed V and J ends, which lost 3 bases and 5 bases, there was a span of 16 bases. The CDR3 reads CASSFAGKGPNEKLFF. Written as DNA, the CDR3 is TGTGCCAGCAGCTTTGCAGGGAAGGGGCCCAATGAAAAACTGTTTTTT.

The V gene is TRBV4-2, the J gene TRBJ2-1; 7 bases fit TRBD2. Germline trimming cut 4 bases from V and 2 bases from J; bases unmatched to any gene: 5. The CDR3 length is 15 residues. Germline CDR1 and CDR2: LGHNA and YNFKEQ. CDR3 sequence: CASSPGAGPYNEQFF. The DNA of the CDR3 is TGTGCCAGCAGCCCGGGAGCGGGGCCCTACAATGAGCAGTTCTTC.

This clonotype has more than one count but fewer than ten. V usage is TRBV12-3 or TRBV12-4 and J usage is TRBJ1-2; D is possibly TRBD1 (6 bases). The V end lost 6 bases, the J end lost 10 bases, and 12 bases lay between the germline ends. CDR3 length equals 11 residues. The CDR3 nucleotides read TGTGCCAGCAGCCGGGGACATTACTACACCTTC. It is translated as CASSRGHYYTF.

The chain carries TRBV7-9 and TRBJ1-4; D call uncertain. The CDR3 contains 16 residues. Germline values: CDR1 SEHNR, CDR2 FQNEAQ (reference sequence). Trimming removed 4 bases at V and 2 bases at J, with 14 bases between. The CDR3: CASSSPKARTNEKLFF. CDR3 nucleotide sequence: TGTGCCAGCAGCTCTCCGAAAGCCCGCACTAATGAAAAACTGTTTTTT. Variable domain in full (rest from reference TRBV7-9 and TRBJ1-4): DTGVSQNPRHKITKRGQNVTFRCDPISEHNRLYWYRQTLGQGPEFLTYFQNEAQLEKSRLLSDRFSAERPKGSFSTLEIQRTEQGDSAMYLCASSSPKARTNEKLFFGSGTQLSVL.

The sample holds a few counts of this clonotype. An end of the junction does not agree with germline; a read error may underlie this. CDR3 coding DNA: TGCGCCAGCAGCCAAGGGTCCAGCCGTCTTTTT. Translated, it gives CASSQGSSRLF. The V and J genes are TRBV4-3 and TRBJ1-1; D is unresolved. Germline V gene lookup returns CDR1 LGHNA and CDR2 YSLEER. This CDR3 contains 11 residues.

This clonotype has more than one count but fewer than ten. The genes are TRBV10-2 and TRBJ1-2; D ambiguous. The germline V gene encodes CDR1 WSHSY and CDR2 SAAADI. The CDR3 loop spans 13 amino acids. V lost 7 bases to trimming and J lost 4 bases, with 13 bases between them. The chain's CDR3 is CASNPRAVYGYTF. In DNA form, the CDR3 reads TGCGCCAGCAACCCGCGGGCTGTCTATGGCTACACCTTC.

This clonotype was recorded a few times. V and J are TRBV20-1 and TRBJ1-1; D is perhaps TRBD1 (5 bases). The germline CDR1 and CDR2 sequences are DFQATT and SNEGSKA (reference sequence). Trimming pared 3 bases from V and 3 bases from J, leaving 20 bases between. The CDR3 spans 16 residues. The CDR3 sequence: CSASFPGWGVDTEAFF. The CDR3 region has the DNA TGCAGTGCTAGCTTTCCAGGGTGGGGTGTGGACACTGAAGCTTTCTTT.

This clonotype was picked up one time. One junction end does not reproduce the germline sequence, and a read error may be involved. The chain joins TRBV28 to TRBJ1-6; D perhaps matches TRBD1 (5 bases). The CDR3 contains 13 residues. Germline loops: CDR1 MDHEN, CDR2 SYDVKM. CDR3: CASTSGINLPLHF. CDR3 nucleotide sequence: TGTGCCAGCACCTCAGGGATTAATTTACCCCTCCACTTT.

This clonotype was counted a few times. This rearrangement joins TRBV2 to TRBJ2-3, with D maybe TRBD1 (6 bases). Germline V gene data show CDR1 as SNHLY and CDR2 as FYNNEI. V shed 6 bases and J shed 5 bases, with 9 bases lying between them. The CDR3 spans 12 residues. CDR3: CASSYREDTQYF. CDR3 in DNA: TGTGCCAGCAGCTACAGGGAAGATACGCAGTATTTT.

The rearrangement links TRBV7-8 to TRBJ1-4, with 9 bases that match TRBD1. V was clipped by 6 bases and J by 7 bases; unmatched bases: 9. CDR3 length: 15 residues. The germline V gene encodes CDR1 SGHVS and CDR2 FQNEAQ. This CDR3 reads CASRSEPGQGEKLFF. CDR3 coding DNA: TGTGCCAGCAGGTCCGAACCGGGACAGGGTGAAAAACTGTTTTTT.

The V call is TRBV20-1, the J call TRBJ2-4; 7 bases align to TRBD1. The germline V gene encodes CDR1 DFQATT and CDR2 SNEGSKA (reference sequence). V was clipped by 2 bases and J by 0 bases; unmatched bases: 7. The CDR3 consists of 16 residues. CDR3 sequence: CSARNAGTVAKNIQYF. The CDR3 coding sequence is TGCAGTGCTAGAAACGCCGGGACAGTAGCCAAAAACATTCAGTACTTC.

The chain uses TRBV28 and TRBJ2-7; D might be TRBD1 (5 bases). The V end lost 5 bases, the J end lost 0 bases, and 14 bases lay between the germline ends. The CDR3 length is 15 residues. Germline CDR1 is MDHEN and CDR2 is SYDVKM. CDR3 DNA sequence: TGTGCCAGCAGTCCGACAGCTCCCAGCTCCTACGAGCAGTACTTC. It codes for CASSPTAPSSYEQYF.

This clonotype was detected once. J is TRBJ2-1 and V is TRBV5-1; possible D gene TRBD2, 5 bases. The CDR3 is made up of 20 amino acids. The germline V and J ends were trimmed by 0 bases and 0 bases, with 22 bases remaining between them. Germline V lookup: CDR1 SGHRS, CDR2 YFSETQ. The CDR3 region is CASSLVEGFSFLSSYNEQFF. The DNA for the CDR3 is TGCGCCAGCAGCTTGGTCGAGGGATTCAGTTTTTTAAGCTCCTACAATGAGCAGTTCTTC.

The CDR3 coding sequence is TGTGCCAGCCTCCCGGGACAGGTTCTATATTCGAACACCGGGGAGCTGTTTTTT. Encoded protein: CASLPGQVLYSNTGELFF. This sequence joins TRBV6-5 and TRBJ2-2; TRBD1 aligns across 8 bases. In germline, CDR1 is MNHEY, CDR2 SVGAGI. Losses at the gene ends were 8 bases for V and 0 bases for J; bases not matched to a gene: 14. CDR3 size: 18 residues.

This clonotype was observed a handful of times. V is TRBV20-1 and J is TRBJ2-5; a possible D gene is TRBD2 (6 bases). The CDR3 has 13 amino acids. Germline lookup yields CDR1 DFQATT and CDR2 SNEGSKA (reference sequence). V was trimmed by 5 bases and J by 5 bases, leaving 15 bases between them. CDR3: CSAFAGTRETQYF. CDR3 bases: TGCAGTGCTTTCGCCGGGACTCGGGAGACCCAGTACTTC.

This clonotype was detected ten times or more. V usage is TRBV7-9 and J usage is TRBJ1-1, with D possibly TRBD1 on 5 matching bases. The CDR3 extends over 13 amino acids. Trimming pared 5 bases from V and 7 bases from J, leaving 14 bases between. CDR1 is SEHNR, CDR2 FQNEAQ, per germline (reference sequence). The CDR3 is CASSPPGGSEAFF. CDR3 nucleotide sequence: TGTGCCAGCAGCCCACCTGGGGGGAGTGAAGCTTTCTTT.

The sample holds a few counts of this clonotype. This chain connects TRBV29-1 to TRBJ1-2; no clear D. Between the trimmed V and J ends, which lost 2 bases and 7 bases, there was a span of 11 bases. Germline CDR1 and CDR2: SQVTM and ANQGSEA. This CDR3 contains 12 residues. The CDR3: CSVELLVGGYTF. CDR3 nucleotide sequence: TGCAGCGTTGAACTGTTAGTAGGTGGCTACACCTTC.

The chain couples TRBV5-1 to TRBJ2-2, with D perhaps TRBD1 or TRBD2 (5 bases each). Germline V gives CDR1 SGHRS, CDR2 YFSETQ. This CDR3 spans 16 amino acids. V was clipped by 1 base and J by 0 bases, with 10 bases between them. The CDR3 coding sequence is TGCGCCAGCAGCTTGTTCGGGGCGACGAACACCGGGGAGCTGTTTTTT. It translates to CASSLFGATNTGELFF.

The chain links TRBV10-3 to TRBJ1-5; the match to TRBD1 covers 8 bases. The CDR3 loop spans 14 amino acids. Trimming at V came to 6 bases and at J to 3 bases, leaving 4 bases not matched to a gene. CDR1 and CDR2 from the germline V gene are ENHRY and SYGVKD. This CDR3 reads CAISKDRDNQPQHF. The DNA of the CDR3 is TGTGCCATCAGCAAGGACAGGGACAATCAGCCCCAGCATTTT.